One and the same sample provided the 3 T cell receptor beta chains below, sequenced in a study of CXCR3-negative and CXCR3-positive naive CD8 T cells. Antigens of these TCRs are unknown. UMI labels and 5' RACE were used to prepare the TRB cDNA libraries. TCRdb reanalyzed the 5' RACE reads, giving one entry per CDR3 protein sequence and no DNA. Recorded for this sample: approximately 90,000 distinct CDR3 sequences. Study results and caveats: Naive cells positive for CXCR3 carried more hydrophobic TRB CDR3s than CXCR3-negative ones.

The sequenced material came from naive CXCR3+ CD8+ T cells from blood. Specified subset: CD45RO-CCR7+CD27+CD95- naive CD8+ T cells expressing CXCR3 (TNR3+). These receptors were taken from a human donor in good health. Some clones in this sample may be carry-over from other donors' samples.

This rearrangement joins TRBV15 to TRBJ1-2. This CDR3 has 15 amino acids. Germline V gives CDR1 LNHNV, CDR2 YYDKDF (reference sequence). The CDR3 here is CATSIGREAYSGYTF.

The chain carries TRBV7-9 and TRBJ2-5; TCRdb reports TRBD2, a call that lacks DNA to check it against. This CDR3 is built from 14 residues. Looked up from germline, CDR1 is SEHNR and CDR2 is FQNEAQ (reference sequence). The CDR3 reads CASSFQAGQETQYF. Full variable domain (remainder filled in from reference TRBV7-9 and TRBJ2-5): DTGVSQNPRHKITKRGQNVTFRCDPISEHNRLYWYRQTLGQGPEFLTYFQNEAQLEKSRLLSDRFSAERPKGSFSTLEIQRTEQGDSAMYLCASSFQAGQETQYFGPGTRLLVL.

This rearrangement joins TRBV19 to TRBJ2-7. CDR1 LNHDA and CDR2 SQIVND come from the germline V gene (reference sequence). This CDR3 spans 14 amino acids. CDR3 region: CASSIGRFSYEQYF. The entire variable domain, with the rest obtained from reference TRBV19 and TRBJ2-7, is as follows: DGGITQSPKYLFRKEGQNVTLSCEQNLNHDAMYWYRQDPGQGLRLIYYSQIVNDFQKGDIAEGYSVSREKKESFPLTVTSAQKNPTAFYLCASSIGRFSYEQYFGPGTRLTVT.